Detailed here is one T cell receptor (beta chain). Its recognized antigen is unknown. Qualities for individual bases were not recorded, and no much larger clone is one base off. At the DNA level, this CDR3 is encoded by other sequences in the same sample as well. TCR CDR3 regions were amplified from genomic DNA by multiplex PCR using the deep immunoSEQ assay. Extracted genomic DNA from each cell subset was distributed evenly across all wells of several immunoSEQ 96-well plates, and each plate was treated as a replicate. For sorted subsets, around 200 ng genomic DNA, equal to some 28,000 T cell genomes, was loaded into each replicate PCR. Purified libraries were measured with a Qubit 3.0 fluorometer, size-checked on a Bioanalyzer 2100, and measured again with the KAPA Library Quantification kit. Each immunoSEQ 96-well plate was sequenced on its own single-read 150-cycle Illumina NextSeq 550 flow cell. The authors' analysis ran thus. The immunoSEQ output contained only junctional sequences without quality scores, so filtering could not match that applied to full-length reads. Sequences were annotated with PyIR, a Python wrapper for IgBLAST v1.9, using IMGT germline references to assign V/J genes and CDR3. Any read was removed if the V/J assignment was weak (E-value above 1e-6), the CDR3 was missing, or the read contained stop codons, out-of-frame junctions, or ambiguous translated residues. A V3J clonotype was defined by an identical inferred V gene, J gene, and CDR3 amino acid sequence. Percentage overlap between repertoires was calculated by dividing the number of shared unique clonotypes by the size of the smaller repertoire. Three approaches were used to assess repertoire richness: RTK rarefaction, the Chao1 estimator, and Recon v2.1 estimates of unobserved clonotypes. For all TCRbeta clonotypes obtained by the gDNA method from a handful of donors, generation probabilities were computed with OLGA. This immuneACCESS table, as held by TCRdb, lists in-frame sequences with V and J called but not all clones. Of the missing ones, under half trace to an unresolved V gene in checked studies; the others have no known cause. The V and J calls and the clone size are those of that table, but D and trimming were determined from the DNA. The sample has hundreds of thousands of clones on record, around 90% of them singletons. The ten largest clones capture 24% of the sample.

The germline V gene (reference sequence) specifies GTSNPN as CDR1 and SVGIG as CDR2. From cysteine to phenylalanine, the CDR3 is 13 amino acids long. Left in the record is the CDR3 DNA by itself, 39 bases read in frame from the first base. V sheds 5 bases and J sheds 3 bases, leaving 14 bases between their ends. The data were obtained in a study of shared clonotypes between healthy human individuals (dated by TCRdb to about 2020). About the study as a whole: Two women and a few men aged 18 to 49 years were included in the cohort. To estimate repertoire size and how much clonotypes are shared between individuals, the study performed deep sequencing of blood TCR repertoires from about five healthy adults. Each donor's leukapheresis produced roughly between roughly 0.9 and 8.9 billion PBMCs. To increase sequencing depth and limit assay-specific biases, TCR repertoire library preparation and sequencing were carried out by different laboratories using diverse techniques. Per donor, three plates each were used for CD4 naive and CD4 memory, two for CD8 naive, and one for CD8 memory. What the work shows at the level of the full study, not this receptor alone: Sampling was restricted to blood, and TCR repertoires in tissue are likely to differ from TCR repertoires in blood. Clonotypes shared by all four sorted-subset donors showed higher generation probabilities than non-shared clonotypes. Because the study included only a small number of donors, the genetic and exposure-history diversity represented was limited. Based on pairwise subsampling, the degree of clonotype sharing among donors was expected to be affected by sequencing depth. Even with the large sequencing depth, rarefaction of the sorted-subset datasets indicated that sequencing was incomplete. About 4.5% of naive CD4, 3% to 4% of naive CD8, about 2.1% of memory CD4, and 0.4% of memory CD8 clonotypes were shared across four donors. Naive subsets generally had larger estimated clonotype richness than memory subsets.

For the CD8 naive samples, CD45RO-negative cells were positively selected for CCR7, yielding a CD45RA+CCR7+ population from which TemRA cells were excluded. The donors were healthy, HIV-negative adults who had no recently reported acute infections or vaccinations. Only Caucasian adults living in Nashville, Tennessee, USA were represented among the donors. Blood was collected by leukapheresis, and PBMCs were isolated by Ficoll-Histopaque density gradient centrifugation and then cryopreserved in liquid nitrogen vapor phase. Analytical flow cytometry was used to check the purity and quantity of every magnetically sorted T cell population. Each sorted fraction had its genomic DNA isolated and then quantified by UV absorbance on a Nanodrop 2000c.

The TCR was taken from a man aged 25-45 years in good health. The V and J segments used are TRBV30 and TRBJ2-7; TRBD2 is perhaps the D gene, given 5 matching bases. Sequencing was done on a sample of naive CD8+ T cells sorted from blood. This specimen's cell subset or site label, interpreted: CD45RA+CCR7+. The sequence in DNA is TGTGCCTGGTCGACGGGGTCGGGCTACGAGCAGTACTTC. Its translation reads: CAWSTGSGYEQYF. The full variable domain, with segments outside the CDR3 supplied by the reference TRBV30 and TRBJ2-7 proteins, appears as SQTIHQWPATLVQPVGSPLSLECTVEGTSNPNLYWYRQAAGRGLQLLFYSVGIGQISSEVPQNLSASRPQDRQFILSSKKLLLSDSGFYLCAWSTGSGYEQYFGPGTRLTVT.